The TCR beta chain under discussion was sequenced for a study of post-analysis software for immune sequencing data. Study conclusions and caveats: Diversity measured as normalized Chao1 was significantly lower in multiple sclerosis patients than in controls. In patients, TRBV5-6, TRBV5-1 and TRBV20-1 belonged to roughly five TRBV segments found more frequently than in controls. Samples prepared in the same batch strongly co-clustered by F measure.

This clonotype appeared a few times. Its antigen is not known. The V end was cut by 3 bases, the J end by 1 base, with 9 bases between. The germline V gene encodes CDR1 DFQATT and CDR2 SNEGSKA (reference sequence). CDR3 length: 13 residues. TCR beta cDNA libraries included unique molecular identifiers. TCRdb re-derived calls from the PCR reads in MiXCR, one entry per CDR3 protein. The profile shows around 190,000 distinct CDR3 sequences, roughly 30% of them singletons. Material for sequencing was blood. The clonotype comes from a girl younger than 18 with multiple sclerosis. The rearrangement links TRBV20-1 to TRBJ1-1; D is unclear. This CDR3 is CSASQDPNTEAFF. The CDR3 DNA sequence: TGCAGTGCTAGCCAGGATCCGAACACTGAAGCTTTCTTT.